A single TCR beta chain is shown here with its context. Libraries were prepared by immunoSEQ multiplex PCR; TCRdb keeps only in-frame clonotypes and omits some of them. The sample includes roughly 260,000 clones, 70% to 90% of them seen just once. These data are taken from a study of blood T cell repertoires in COVID-19. Turning to the study itself: Samples representing acute and convalescent COVID-19 were sourced from the United States, Italy and Spain. PBMCs, B-cell-depleted T cells, or T cells were the source of the cDNA or gDNA that made up the material.

Looked up from germline, CDR1 is SGHNT and CDR2 is YYREEE (reference sequence). The CDR3 runs 14 residues. V was cut by 2 bases and J by 8 bases, with 13 bases left in between. The sample taken for sequencing was peripheral blood. The J gene is TRBJ1-4, the V gene TRBV5-4; no reliable D call. This sequence originates from a woman aged 40 to 50 who had recovered from COVID-19. The CDR3 bases are TGTGCCAGCAGCTTCGGAGGAAGGGAAGAAAAACTGTTTTTT. This translates into CASSFGGREEKLFF.